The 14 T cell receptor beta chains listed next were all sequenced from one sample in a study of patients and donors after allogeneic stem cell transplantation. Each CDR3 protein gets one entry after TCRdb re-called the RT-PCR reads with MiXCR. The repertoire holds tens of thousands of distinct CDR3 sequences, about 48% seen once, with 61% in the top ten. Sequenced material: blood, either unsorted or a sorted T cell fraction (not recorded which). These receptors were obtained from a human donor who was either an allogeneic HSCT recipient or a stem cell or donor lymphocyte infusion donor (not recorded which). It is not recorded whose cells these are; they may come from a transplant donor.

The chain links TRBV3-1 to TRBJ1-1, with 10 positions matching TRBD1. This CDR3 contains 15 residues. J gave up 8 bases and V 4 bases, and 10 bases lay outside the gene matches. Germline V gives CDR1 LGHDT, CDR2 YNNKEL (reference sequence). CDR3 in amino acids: CASSLAGTGAGEAFF. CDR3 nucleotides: TGTGCCAGCAGCCTGGCCGGGACAGGGGCCGGGGAAGCTTTCTTT.

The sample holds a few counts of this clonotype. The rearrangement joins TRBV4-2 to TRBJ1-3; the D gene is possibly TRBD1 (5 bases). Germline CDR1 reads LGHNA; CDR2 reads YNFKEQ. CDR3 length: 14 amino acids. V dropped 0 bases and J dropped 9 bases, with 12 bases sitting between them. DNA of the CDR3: TGTGCCAGCAGCCAAGATGTACGGGGACCCACCATATATTTT. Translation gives CASSQDVRGPTIYF.

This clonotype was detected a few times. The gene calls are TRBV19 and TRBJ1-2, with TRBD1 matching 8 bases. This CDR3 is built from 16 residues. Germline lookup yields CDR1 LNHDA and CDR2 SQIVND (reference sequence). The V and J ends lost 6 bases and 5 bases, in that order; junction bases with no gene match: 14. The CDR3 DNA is TGTGCCAGTAGCCTGGACAGGGTGAGGAAGATTTATGGCTACACCTTC. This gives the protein CASSLDRVRKIYGYTF.

For the CDR3, the DNA is TGCAGTGCTAGTAGGGATATTCGGACGTATAATTCACCCCTCCACTTT. Encoded protein: CSASRDIRTYNSPLHF. V gene TRBV20-1 combines with J gene TRBJ1-6; no definite D call. Trimming left V 3 bases short and J 4 bases short, with 16 bases between. Looked up from germline, CDR1 is DFQATT and CDR2 is SNEGSKA (reference sequence). The CDR3 sequence is 16 residues long.

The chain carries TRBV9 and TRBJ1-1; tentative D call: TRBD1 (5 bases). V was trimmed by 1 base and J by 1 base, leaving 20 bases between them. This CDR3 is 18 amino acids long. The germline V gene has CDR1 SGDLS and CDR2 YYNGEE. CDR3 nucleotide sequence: TGTGCCAGCAGCGTAAGTCCCGGGAGGGGCTTTAAGAACACTGAAGCTTTCTTT. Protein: CASSVSPGRGFKNTEAFF. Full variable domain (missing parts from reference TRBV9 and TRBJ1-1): DSGVTQTPKHLITATGQRVTLRCSPRSGDLSVYWYQQSLDQGLQFLIQYYNGEERAKGNILERFSAQQFPDLHSELNLSSLELGDSALYFCASSVSPGRGFKNTEAFFGQGTRLTVV.

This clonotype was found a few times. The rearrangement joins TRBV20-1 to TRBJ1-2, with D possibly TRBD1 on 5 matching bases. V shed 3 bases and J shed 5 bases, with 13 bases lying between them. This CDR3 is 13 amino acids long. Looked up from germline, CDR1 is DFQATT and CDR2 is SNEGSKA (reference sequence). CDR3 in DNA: TGCAGTGCTAGGTCAGGGCAATTATATGGCTACACCTTC. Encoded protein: CSARSGQLYGYTF.

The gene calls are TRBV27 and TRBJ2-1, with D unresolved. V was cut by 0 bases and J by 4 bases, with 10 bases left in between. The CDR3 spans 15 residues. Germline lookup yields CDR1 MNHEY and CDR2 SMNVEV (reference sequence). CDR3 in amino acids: CASSLSHYLYNEQFF. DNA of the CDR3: TGTGCCAGCAGTTTATCTCATTACCTTTACAATGAGCAGTTCTTC.

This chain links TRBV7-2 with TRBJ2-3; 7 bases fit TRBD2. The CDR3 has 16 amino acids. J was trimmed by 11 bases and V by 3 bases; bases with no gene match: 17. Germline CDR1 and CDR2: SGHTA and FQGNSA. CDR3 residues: CASSFGGTTDSRGQYF. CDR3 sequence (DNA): TGTGCCAGCAGCTTCGGCGGGACTACCGATTCTCGGGGGCAGTATTTT.

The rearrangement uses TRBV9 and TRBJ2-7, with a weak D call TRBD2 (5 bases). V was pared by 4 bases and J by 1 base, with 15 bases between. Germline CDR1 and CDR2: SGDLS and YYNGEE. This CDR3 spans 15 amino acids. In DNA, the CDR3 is TGTGCCAGCAGCTCCACTCCGGCGGGTTCCTACGAGCAGTACTTC. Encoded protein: CASSSTPAGSYEQYF.

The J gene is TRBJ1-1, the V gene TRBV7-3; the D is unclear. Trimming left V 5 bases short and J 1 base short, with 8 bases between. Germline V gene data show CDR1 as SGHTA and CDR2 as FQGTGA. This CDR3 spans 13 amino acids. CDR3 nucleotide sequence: TGTGCCAGCAGCAGGGCGCAGAACACTGAAGCTTTCTTT. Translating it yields CASSRAQNTEAFF.

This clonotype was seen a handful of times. This CDR3 is CASKGQANEKLFF. CDR3 DNA sequence: TGTGCCAGCAAGGGACAGGCTAATGAAAAACTGTTTTTT. The chain uses TRBV27 and TRBJ1-4; 8 bases map to TRBD1. Germline V gene lookup returns CDR1 MNHEY and CDR2 SMNVEV (reference sequence). The V gene end was trimmed by 7 bases and the J gene end by 3 bases; junction bases not matched to a gene: 1. This CDR3 has 13 amino acids.

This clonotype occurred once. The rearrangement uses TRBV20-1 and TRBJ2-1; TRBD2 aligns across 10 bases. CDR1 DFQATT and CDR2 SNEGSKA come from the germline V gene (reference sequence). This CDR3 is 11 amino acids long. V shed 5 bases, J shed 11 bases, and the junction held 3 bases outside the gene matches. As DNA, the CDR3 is TGCAGTGCTCGACTAGCGGGCAAGCAGTTCTTC. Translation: CSARLAGKQFF.

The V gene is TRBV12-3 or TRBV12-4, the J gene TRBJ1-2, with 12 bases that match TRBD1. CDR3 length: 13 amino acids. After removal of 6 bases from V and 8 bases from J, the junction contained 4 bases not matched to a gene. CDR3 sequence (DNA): TGTGCCAGCAGAGGGACAGGGGGCGGAGGCTACACCTTC. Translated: CASRGTGGGGYTF.

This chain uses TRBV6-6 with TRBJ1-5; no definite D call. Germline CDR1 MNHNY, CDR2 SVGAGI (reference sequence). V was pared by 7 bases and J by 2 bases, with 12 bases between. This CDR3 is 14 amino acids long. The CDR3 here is CASNGRGGNQPQHF. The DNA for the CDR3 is TGTGCCAGCAATGGCAGAGGCGGCAATCAGCCCCAGCATTTT.